Listed below are T cell receptor beta chains from one sample, sequenced in a study of blood T cells in healthy people across ages. MiXCR, run by TCRdb on the 5' RACE reads, gives a single entry per CDR3 protein. The sample has hundreds of thousands of distinct CDR3 sequences; around 25% are singletons. This sample was also put to use in a study of T cells of mothers and their children.

Sequencing input: blood. All receptors derive from a boy aged 5-17 years in good health. CDR3s leave out the opening cysteine and the closing phenylalanine or tryptophan.

V gene	J gene	CDR3 protein
TRBV12-3/TRBV12-4	TRBJ2-2	ASSFWDRGIGELF
TRBV3-1	TRBJ2-7	ASSQGLDIYEQY
TRBV29-1	TRBJ2-5	SVVRDGGKETQY
TRBV12-3/TRBV12-4	TRBJ2-1	ASNPGGSSYNEQF
TRBV12-3/TRBV12-4	TRBJ2-1	ASSLVVSFLSSYNEQF
TRBV10-3	TRBJ2-7	AISVGDNNEQY
TRBV20-1	TRBJ2-1	SARASSGRASGEQF
TRBV12-3/TRBV12-4	TRBJ2-3	ASAYRVTDTQY
TRBV12-3/TRBV12-4	TRBJ2-7	ASSLWGAPGKQY
TRBV7-3	TRBJ1-6	ASSPSGGSTPLH
TRBV20-1	TRBJ2-5	SARRGEETQY
TRBV2	TRBJ2-7	ASNDEGGPSAEQY
TRBV9	NA	ASSARPRNNEQF
TRBV27	TRBJ2-5	ASSSLAGEDGPQY
TRBV4-3	TRBJ2-7	ASSQDLQTFYEQY
TRBV14	TRBJ2-7	ASSQDWALFYEQY
TRBV27	TRBJ2-3	ATRDSSTDTQY
TRBV28	TRBJ2-7	ASSFFQWDSYEQH
TRBV20-1	TRBJ1-4	SAQQGSNEKLF
TRBV7-2	TRBJ2-3	ASRTSGGVGDTQY
TRBV7-2	TRBJ1-5	ASSLRSGGDQPQH
TRBV29-1	TRBJ2-5	SVEAAEETQY
TRBV4-2	TRBJ2-3	ASSQALAGPDTQY
TRBV6-1	TRBJ2-4	ASSEANRIKNIQY
TRBV20-1	TRBJ2-3	SAGLAGGPDTQY
TRBV6-5	TRBJ2-1	ASSSDGYDNEQF
TRBV3-1	NA	ASSQVLGEQF
TRBV4-2	TRBJ2-3	ASSPWREYKDTQY
TRBV7-9	TRBJ2-3	ASSYHRVTQY
TRBV13	TRBJ1-2	ASSTRQDYGYT
TRBV3-1	TRBJ2-5	ASSQGLAGVYEQC
TRBV2	TRBJ2-5	ASSTRDNQETQY
TRBV20-1	TRBJ2-7	SARKTSSSYEQY
TRBV4-3	TRBJ1-4	ASSTDDGGEKLF
TRBV6-4	TRBJ2-3	ASRAEGGLSDTQY
TRBV28	TRBJ2-7	ASSLLRGAYEQY
TRBV28	TRBJ2-7	ASSSQGAGGYEQY
TRBV2	TRBJ2-3	ASTTFGHILPDTQY
TRBV29-1	TRBJ2-1	SVVIGGGDEQF
TRBV28	TRBJ1-2	ASSLRQAGGDPNYGYT
TRBV6-1	TRBJ2-7	ASRVQTGTSGEQY
TRBV4-2	TRBJ2-1	ASSQDRVDLNEQF
TRBV6-5	TRBJ1-3	ASSRAGDTGNTIY
TRBV7-8	TRBJ2-6	ASGSPRTDLSGANVLT
TRBV7-9	TRBJ2-1	ASSLVPLRLASSYNEQF
TRBV12-3/TRBV12-4	TRBJ1-2	ASSVGTLYGYT